What follows describes a single TCR beta chain. The antigen remains undetermined. Generated by immunoSEQ multiplex PCR, the TCRdb table keeps only in-frame clones and is missing some. Here the sample spans 80,000 to 100,000 clones, around 81% being singletons. Each of the patients experienced relapse following autologous stem cell transplantation, and their brentuximab vedotin exposure differed. This sample is part of a study of PD-1 blockade in classical Hodgkin lymphoma. Broader study findings: A reduction in baseline TCR diversity was reportedly seen in newly diagnosed patients relative to healthy donors. CD4+ TCR diversity, unlike CD8+, rose significantly by C4D1.

The sequenced sample was peripheral blood mononuclear cells (PBMCs), obtained before the second cycle of nivolumab. This sequence originates from a human donor with classical Hodgkin lymphoma.

The CDR3 loop reads CASSPANRATEAFF. The CDR3 region has the DNA TGTGCCAGCAGTCCCGCTAACCGGGCAACTGAAGCTTTCTTT. This rearrangement joins TRBV2 to TRBJ1-1; D not resolved. Trimming removed 5 bases at V and 5 bases at J, with 15 bases between. This CDR3 has 14 amino acids. Germline V gives CDR1 SNHLY, CDR2 FYNNEI.